Below, 22 T cell receptor beta chains from the same sample are listed, as sequenced in a study of control samples from healthy donors and cancer patients. Libraries were prepared by immunoSEQ multiplex PCR; TCRdb keeps only in-frame clonotypes and omits some of them. The repertoire holds roughly 220,000 clones, with just under 95% as singletons. Material: blood. These receptors originate from a man aged 45-65 years in good health.

The chain uses TRBV5-4 and TRBJ1-4, with 9 bases fitting TRBD1. The junction had 11 bases not matched to a gene; V was cut back by 4 bases and J by 1 base. Germline V lookup: CDR1 SGHNT, CDR2 YYREEE (reference sequence). The CDR3 length is 18 residues. CDR3 sequence (DNA): TGTGCCAGCAGCCCCGGGACAGGGCCTAGGGGAACTAATGAAAAACTGTTTTTT. This sequence encodes CASSPGTGPRGTNEKLFF.

The chain recombines TRBV28 with TRBJ2-3; no clear D gene. The germline gives CDR1 MDHEN, CDR2 SYDVKM. Trimming left V 4 bases short and J 8 bases short, with 13 bases between. The CDR3 loop spans 13 amino acids. CDR3 DNA sequence: TGTGCCAGCAGTTATTACGTTGGTGGTACGCAGTATTTT. Translated, it gives CASSYYVGGTQYF.

The chain joins TRBV5-1 to TRBJ2-2; TRBD1 matches 9 bases. The CDR3 extends over 16 amino acids. The V segment lost 0 bases and the J segment 1 base; nucleotides outside the gene matches: 1. The germline CDR1 and CDR2 sequences are SGHRS and YFSETQ. The DNA for the CDR3 is TGCGCCAGCAGCTTGGGACAGGGGGTGAACACCGGGGAGCTGTTTTTT. It encodes CASSLGQGVNTGELFF.

This chain uses TRBV15 with TRBJ1-2; 11 nucleotides agree with TRBD1. V trimming: 3 bases; J trimming: 8 bases; junction bases outside the gene matches: 5. The CDR3 has 14 amino acids. Germline CDR1 reads LNHNV; CDR2 reads YYDKDF (reference sequence). The CDR3 DNA is TGTGCCACCAGCAGGTGGGACAGGGGGGAGGGCTACACCTTC. This codes for CATSRWDRGEGYTF.

V gene TRBV19 combines with J gene TRBJ1-2; D possibly corresponds to TRBD1 (5 bases). The CDR3 is 13 amino acids. Trimming pared 6 bases from V and 4 bases from J, leaving 12 bases between. Germline V gene data show CDR1 as LNHDA and CDR2 as SQIVND (reference sequence). The CDR3: CASRTREFYGYTF. CDR3 sequence (DNA): TGTGCCAGTAGAACCAGGGAATTCTATGGCTACACCTTC.

The V call is TRBV6-5, the J call TRBJ1-5; D is unclear. V lost 2 bases and J 4 bases, leaving 6 bases between the germline ends. The CDR3 is 13 amino acids. Germline CDR1 reads MNHEY; CDR2 reads SVGAGI. The CDR3, as DNA: TGTGCCAGCAGTTACGGGGTGAATCAGCCCCAGCATTTT. This sequence encodes CASSYGVNQPQHF.

The V and J genes are TRBV3-1 (or the pseudogene TRBV3-2) and TRBJ1-2; the match to TRBD1 covers 8 bases. The CDR3 contains 16 residues. Germline V gene lookup returns CDR1 LGHDT and CDR2 YNNKEL (reference sequence). The trim removed 2 bases at V and 6 bases at J, leaving 11 bases unmatched. CDR3 in DNA: TGTGCCAGCAGCCAAAGGGTTCGGGACAGGCTACATGGCTACACCTTC. Protein product: CASSQRVRDRLHGYTF.

The genes are TRBV25-1 and TRBJ1-6, with TRBD1 matching over 8 bases. Germline V gene sequence: CDR1 MGHDK, CDR2 SYGVNS. The CDR3 spans 13 residues. The trim removed 7 bases at V and 6 bases at J, leaving 2 bases unmatched. This CDR3 reads CASNTGGNSPLHF. In nucleotides, the CDR3 is TGTGCCAGCAACACAGGGGGTAATTCACCCCTCCACTTT.

V and J are TRBV5-1 and TRBJ2-5; 9 bases are a match to TRBD1. V lost 4 bases to trimming and J lost 2 bases; unmatched junction nucleotides: 3. Germline loops: CDR1 SGHRS, CDR2 YFSETQ. The CDR3 contains 14 residues. The CDR3 loop reads CASSQDRGQETQYF. The CDR3 nucleotides are TGCGCCAGCAGCCAGGACAGGGGACAAGAGACCCAGTACTTC.

The J gene is TRBJ2-2, the V gene TRBV6-2 or TRBV6-3; D ambiguous. Germline CDR1 is MNHEY and CDR2 is SVGEGT. V was shortened by 5 bases and J by 7 bases, with 11 bases between the two germline ends. This CDR3 contains 13 residues. The CDR3: CASSPQSGGELFF. The CDR3, as DNA: TGTGCCAGCAGTCCCCAATCGGGCGGGGAGCTGTTTTTT.

V is TRBV5-1 and J is TRBJ1-4, with TRBD1 matching over 7 bases. CDR1 is SGHRS, CDR2 YFSETQ, per germline. After removal of 3 bases from V and 7 bases from J, the junction contained 9 bases not matched to a gene. The CDR3 covers 15 residues. Written as DNA, the CDR3 is TGCGCCAGCAGCTCACAGGGGATAGAAGGTGAAAAACTGTTTTTT. Encoded protein: CASSSQGIEGEKLFF.

This chain connects TRBV5-1 to TRBJ1-6; TRBD1 matches at 9 bases. This CDR3 is 15 amino acids long. The ends lost 2 bases at V and 7 bases at J; junction bases unmatched: 4. Germline V gene lookup returns CDR1 SGHRS and CDR2 YFSETQ. Written as DNA, the CDR3 is TGCGCCAGCAGCTTAAGGGACAGGGAGAATTCACCCCTCCACTTT. It translates to CASSLRDRENSPLHF.

This clone has just one count. The chain combines TRBV11-1 with TRBJ1-1; D not resolved. This CDR3 contains 10 residues. V lost 5 bases, J lost 10 bases, and 8 bases lay in between. Germline V gene lookup returns CDR1 SGHAT and CDR2 FQDESV (reference sequence). The CDR3 nucleotides are TGTGCCAGCAGCGGCGGGCGAGCTTTCTTT. Its protein is CASSGGRAFF. Full variable domain (rest looked up from reference TRBV11-1 and TRBJ1-1): EAEVAQSPRYKITEKSQAVAFWCDPISGHATLYWYRQILGQGPELLVQFQDESVVDDSQLPKDRFSAERLKGVDSTLKIQPAELGDSAMYLCASSGGRAFFGQGTRLTVV.

The chain's CDR3 is CASSLAFGRGQQFF. The CDR3 DNA reads TGTGCCAGCAGCTTAGCGTTTGGGAGGGGCCAGCAGTTCTTC. The chain recombines TRBV7-2 with TRBJ2-1, with 7 positions matching TRBD2. CDR1 and CDR2 from the germline V gene are SGHTA and FQGNSA. The CDR3 spans 14 residues. The V gene end was trimmed by 0 bases and the J gene end by 11 bases; junction bases not matched to a gene: 7.

This clone was observed a single time. The rearrangement joins TRBV5-1 to TRBJ2-7; TRBD1 is a possible D gene (6 bases). V was shortened by 1 base and J by 5 bases, with 16 bases between the two germline ends. The CDR3 contains 15 residues. Germline V gene sequence: CDR1 SGHRS, CDR2 YFSETQ. In DNA form, the CDR3 reads TGCGCCAGCAGCTTGCAGCACAGGGAGTCGAACGAGCAGTACTTC. Encoded protein: CASSLQHRESNEQYF. Using reference TRBV5-1 and TRBJ2-7 for the parts outside the CDR3, the full variable domain is KAGVTQTPRYLIKTRGQQVTLSCSPISGHRSVSWYQQTPGQGLQFLFEYFSETQRNKGNFPGRFSGRQFSNSRSEMNVSTLELGDSALYLCASSLQHRESNEQYFGPGTRLTVT.

The chain uses TRBV2 and TRBJ1-5; TRBD1 aligns across 8 bases. Germline trimming cut 6 bases from V and 7 bases from J; bases unmatched to any gene: 11. This CDR3 spans 15 amino acids. Germline V CDR1 and CDR2: SNHLY, FYNNEI. The CDR3 DNA sequence: TGTGCCAGCAGACCATCAGGGGGCGCGGACCAGCCCCAGCATTTT. Translation gives CASRPSGGADQPQHF.

This chain connects TRBV11-3 to TRBJ2-1; tentative D call: TRBD1 (5 bases). The CDR3 length is 15 residues. Per the germline V gene, CDR1 is SGHNT and CDR2 is YENEEA. V was clipped by 0 bases and J by 8 bases, with 14 bases between them. The CDR3 DNA sequence: TGTGCCAGCAGCTTAGACAGGGTTCGGTTCGATGAGCAGTTCTTC. This gives the protein CASSLDRVRFDEQFF.

As concerns this clone: Other nucleotide sequences from this sample produce the same CDR3. The chain couples TRBV3-1 (or the pseudogene TRBV3-2) to TRBJ2-5; no reliable D call. CDR3 size: 12 residues. Trimming shortened V by 1 base and J by 4 bases, and 4 bases separated the two germline ends. Germline V gene data show CDR1 as LGHDT and CDR2 as YNNKEL (reference sequence). The CDR3 loop is CASSQAGETQYF. The CDR3 DNA reads as TGTGCCAGCAGCCAAGCGGGAGAGACCCAGTACTTC.

The CDR3 DNA sequence: TGCGCCAGCAGCTTGGCTGCAGAAAACATTCAGTACTTC. This encodes CASSLAAENIQYF. The genes are TRBV5-1 and TRBJ2-4, with D uncertain. CDR3 length: 13 residues. V lost 0 bases, J lost 5 bases, and 6 bases lay in between. CDR1 and CDR2 (germline): SGHRS, YFSETQ.

The rearrangement uses TRBV7-9 and TRBJ1-6; possibly TRBD1 for D (6 bases). Trimming pared 4 bases from V and 10 bases from J, leaving 17 bases between. This CDR3 is built from 15 residues. Germline V CDR1 and CDR2: SEHNR, FQNEAQ (reference sequence). CDR3 protein: CASSSTGTNRSPLHF. In DNA, the CDR3 is TGTGCCAGCAGCTCAACCGGGACAAACAGGTCACCCCTCCACTTT.

The rearrangement uses TRBV19 and TRBJ1-4; D is perhaps TRBD1 (5 bases). The CDR3 contains 15 residues. V was cut by 4 bases and J by 5 bases, with 14 bases left in between. Germline lookup yields CDR1 LNHDA and CDR2 SQIVND (reference sequence). CDR3 residues: CASSTGTSGNEKLFF. In DNA form, the CDR3 reads TGTGCCAGTAGTACAGGGACTAGTGGCAATGAAAAACTGTTTTTT.

The rearrangement uses TRBV5-1 and TRBJ2-7, with 10 bases fitting TRBD2. CDR1 and CDR2 (germline): SGHRS, YFSETQ. The V segment lost 4 bases and the J segment 3 bases; nucleotides outside the gene matches: 7. This CDR3 spans 15 amino acids. The CDR3 here is CASSHKLAGSYEQYF. The CDR3 nucleotides read TGCGCCAGCAGCCACAAACTAGCGGGGAGCTACGAGCAGTACTTC.